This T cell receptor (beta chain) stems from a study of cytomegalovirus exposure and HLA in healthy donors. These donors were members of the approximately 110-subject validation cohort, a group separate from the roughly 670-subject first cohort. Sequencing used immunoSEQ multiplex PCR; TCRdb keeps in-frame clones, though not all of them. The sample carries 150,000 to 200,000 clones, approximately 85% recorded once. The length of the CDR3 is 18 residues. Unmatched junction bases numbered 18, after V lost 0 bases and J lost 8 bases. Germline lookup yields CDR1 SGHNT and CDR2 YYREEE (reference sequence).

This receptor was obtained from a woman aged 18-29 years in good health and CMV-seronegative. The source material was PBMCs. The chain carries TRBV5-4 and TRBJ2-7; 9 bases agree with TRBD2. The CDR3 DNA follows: TGTGCCAGCAGCTTGGGGTATCGCGGGAGGGTCGTCTTTTTCAAGCAGTACTTC. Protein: CASSLGYRGRVVFFKQYF.